What follows is one T cell receptor (beta chain) and its context. The antigen is unknown. This sample stems from a study of CD8 T cells in ankylosing spondylitis. Study-level points and caveats: For ankylosing spondylitis blood, a TCR beta motif of 7 to 9 highly homologous variants appeared characteristic.

CDR3 length: 19 amino acids. Germline assignment: CDR1 SGHNT and CDR2 YYREEE (reference sequence). Trimming shortened V by 2 bases and J by 1 base, and 22 bases separated the two germline ends. Via MiXCR, TCRdb re-called the 5' RACE reads, giving one row per CDR3 protein. The sample yields about 340,000 distinct CDR3 sequences, around 7.6% seen once. The TCR originated in a male donor with ankylosing spondylitis. V is TRBV5-4 and J is TRBJ2-1, with D possibly matching TRBD2 (5 bases). The specimen sequenced was blood, either unsorted or a sorted T cell fraction (not recorded which). CDR3 DNA: TGTGCCAGCAGCTTTTCGGTTTTTCAGCGACTACTTTCCTACAATGAGCAGTTCTTC. As protein: CASSFSVFQRLLSYNEQFF.